This T cell receptor beta chain is from a study of neurological immune-mediated disorders. TCRdb recomputed calls from the 5' RACE reads with MiXCR, one row per CDR3 protein. The table has approximately 45,000 distinct CDR3 sequences, about 14% seen once; the top ten hold 10% to 12%. Germline values: CDR1 GTSNPN, CDR2 SVGIG (reference sequence). V lost 4 bases and J 6 bases, leaving 9 bases between the germline ends. The CDR3 has 12 residues. Time point meaning: longitudinal time-point 3. J is TRBJ2-2 and V is TRBV30; D may be TRBD1 (5 bases). Sequenced sample: PBMCs. This sequence originates from a man younger than 40 in good health. The CDR3 DNA follows: TGTGCCTGGAAGGGGTCGCCCGGGGAGCTGTTTTTT. Translation gives CAWKGSPGELFF.